This passage covers 10 T cell receptor beta chains from one sample sequenced in a study of vaccination and CD4 T cells after COVID-19. As to treatment: approximately nine-day PBMC culture with coronavirus spike peptide pools or control peptides (ViraFEST assay). What these receptors recognize is not known. Cultured CD4+ T cell DNA was sequenced using the Oncomine TCR Beta short-read assay. TCRdb re-called the PCR reads with MiXCR, one entry per CDR3 protein. The table includes about 20,000 distinct CDR3 sequences, around 50% detected once. Sequences were obtained from CD4+ T cells from blood, cultured in vitro. The origin of the receptors is a human donor who had recovered from COVID-19.

The chain is built from TRBV20-1 and TRBJ1-6, with 8 bases matching TRBD1. The CDR3 is 14 amino acids. CDR1 and CDR2 from the germline V gene are DFQATT and SNEGSKA (reference sequence). Trimming removed 2 bases from V and 9 bases from J; junction bases left unmatched: 6. CDR3 amino acids: CSARRDRGTSPLHF. CDR3 sequence (DNA): TGCAGTGCTAGACGAGACAGGGGAACTTCACCCCTCCACTTT.

This chain uses TRBV6-2 or TRBV6-3 with TRBJ2-2, with 7 nucleotides matching TRBD2. The V segment lost 6 bases and the J segment 7 bases; nucleotides outside the gene matches: 14. This CDR3 spans 16 amino acids. CDR1 is MNHEY and CDR2 is SVGEGT in the germline V gene. The CDR3 DNA is TGTGCCAGCAGGGAACTCCGGGACTACGGTGGCGGGGAGCTGTTTTTT. Translated, it gives CASRELRDYGGGELFF.

This clonotype was counted only a few times. This chain uses TRBV20-1 with TRBJ1-2; D uncertain. Trimming left V 0 bases short and J 2 bases short, with 13 bases between. The CDR3 has 15 amino acids. The germline CDR1 and CDR2 sequences are DFQATT and SNEGSKA (reference sequence). In DNA form, the CDR3 reads TGCAGTGCTAGAGATCATGTACCGGTGAACTATGGCTACACCTTC. It is translated as CSARDHVPVNYGYTF.

V and J are TRBV20-1 and TRBJ2-7, with 8 bases identical to TRBD1. The CDR3 has 15 amino acids. The germline V gene encodes CDR1 DFQATT and CDR2 SNEGSKA (reference sequence). J gave up 9 bases and V 5 bases, and 18 bases lay outside the gene matches. The DNA of the CDR3 is TGCAGTGCTCGAAATTCCGGGACAGGAGGGCCAGGGCAGTACTTC. Its protein is CSARNSGTGGPGQYF.

The table lists this clonotype with a few counts. This chain links TRBV6-4 with TRBJ2-1; no reliable D call. The CDR3 loop spans 13 amino acids. Germline V gene data show CDR1 as MRHNA and CDR2 as SNTAGT. V lost 0 bases, J lost 3 bases, and 3 bases lay in between. The CDR3 DNA follows: TGTGCCAGCAGTGACTCGGGCTACAATGAGCAGTTCTTC. Translating gives CASSDSGYNEQFF.

This clonotype was found a few times. The V call is TRBV5-1, the J call TRBJ1-1, with D tentatively TRBD1 (6 bases). This CDR3 has 14 amino acids. Germline V gene data show CDR1 as SGHRS and CDR2 as YFSETQ. The germline V and J ends were trimmed by 5 bases and 3 bases, with 14 bases remaining between them. The CDR3 nucleotides are TGCGCCAGCAGAAAGGGGGGGTGGGACACTGAAGCTTTCTTT. This sequence encodes CASRKGGWDTEAFF.

J is TRBJ1-6 and V is TRBV5-1, with a tentative D call TRBD1 (6 bases). V lost 2 bases and J 0 bases, leaving 9 bases between the germline ends. The germline CDR1 and CDR2 sequences are SGHRS and YFSETQ. The CDR3 length is 16 residues. CDR3 DNA: TGCGCCAGCAGCTTTCAGGGGAGCTCCTATAATTCACCCCTCCACTTT. Translating it yields CASSFQGSSYNSPLHF.

The chain carries TRBV5-1 and TRBJ1-1, with D possibly being TRBD1 (5 bases). The CDR3 contains 16 residues. The ends were cut back, 3 bases at V and 7 bases at J, with 22 bases in the middle. Germline CDR1 is SGHRS and CDR2 is YFSETQ. CDR3 bases: TGCGCCAGCAGCTATGGTATATTTGGGGGGTCCGATGAAGCTTTCTTT. This encodes CASSYGIFGGSDEAFF.

This clonotype was counted between two and nine times. The chain carries TRBV11-2 and TRBJ2-3; possible D gene TRBD2, 6 bases. Germline values: CDR1 SGHAT, CDR2 FQNNGV. The CDR3 spans 16 residues. Trimming shortened V by 0 bases and J by 8 bases, and 18 bases separated the two germline ends. Written as DNA, the CDR3 is TGTGCCAGCAGCTTAGAACTGAGGGGAGGCGGAGGTACGCAGTATTTT. Residues: CASSLELRGGGGTQYF.

V and J are TRBV28 and TRBJ2-7, with D possibly TRBD2 on 6 matching bases. The CDR3 contains 14 residues. The germline V gene encodes CDR1 MDHEN and CDR2 SYDVKM. The V and J ends lost 3 bases and 5 bases respectively, with 14 bases between them. The CDR3 DNA reads TGTGCCAGCAGTTTCGTGGGGCGGGGAGACGAGCAGTACTTC. It yields the protein CASSFVGRGDEQYF.